This entry lists 31 T cell receptor beta chains sequenced from one sample in a study of T cell responses to AZD1222 COVID-19 vaccine. Method: immunoSEQ multiplex PCR; TCRdb's copy keeps in-frame clones and lacks some. The sample comprises about 120,000 clones, around 90% of which are singletons, and 6.5% to 9% rests with the top ten. The source was peripheral blood, collected on day 0 of AZD1222 vaccination. The source is an adult in good health.

The chain links TRBV10-3 to TRBJ1-5; a possible D gene is TRBD1 (5 bases). In germline, CDR1 is ENHRY, CDR2 SYGVKD. The CDR3 has 15 amino acids. Trimming took off 2 bases at V and 4 bases at J, with 12 bases between the two ends. This CDR3 reads CAISEDSSSNQPQHF. CDR3 sequence (DNA): TGTGCCATCAGTGAGGACAGTTCAAGTAATCAGCCCCAGCATTTT.

V is TRBV19 and J is TRBJ2-2, with 9 bases lining up with TRBD2. CDR1 and CDR2 from the germline V gene are LNHDA and SQIVND (reference sequence). This CDR3 is 16 amino acids long. V dropped 4 bases and J dropped 4; count of bases not matched to a gene: 7. The CDR3: CASSTNRRGGTGELFF. The DNA of the CDR3 is TGTGCCAGTAGTACCAATCGGCGGGGGGGCACCGGGGAGCTGTTTTTT. Full variable domain (rest looked up from reference TRBV19 and TRBJ2-2): DGGITQSPKYLFRKEGQNVTLSCEQNLNHDAMYWYRQDPGQGLRLIYYSQIVNDFQKGDIAEGYSVSREKKESFPLTVTSAQKNPTAFYLCASSTNRRGGTGELFFGEGSRLTVL.

The chain employs TRBV15 and TRBJ1-2, with no clear D. V gave up 1 base and J gave up 0 bases, with 6 bases separating them. Germline loops: CDR1 LNHNV, CDR2 YYDKDF (reference sequence). This CDR3 comprises 14 residues. The CDR3 sequence: CATSRGRANYGYTF. CDR3 in DNA: TGTGCCACCAGCAGAGGTAGAGCTAACTATGGCTACACCTTC.

The genes are TRBV7-2 and TRBJ1-1, with D tentatively TRBD1 (5 bases). Germline loops: CDR1 SGHTA, CDR2 FQGNSA. The CDR3 sequence is 13 residues long. V was clipped by 5 bases and J by 4 bases, with 11 bases between them. The CDR3 region is CASSKQVGTEAFF. The CDR3 nucleotides read TGTGCCAGCAGCAAACAGGTGGGCACTGAAGCTTTCTTT.

The J gene is TRBJ2-1, the V gene TRBV23-1; 8 positions agree with TRBD2. TRBV23-1 is an ORF; its function is uncertain. CDR3 length: 17 residues. V shed 0 bases, J shed 8 bases, and the junction held 12 bases outside the gene matches. Here the CDR3 DNA reads TGCGCCAGCAGTCAATCTGAGTGGCGGGGGGCTAACCATGAGCAGTTCTTC. Encoded protein: CASSQSEWRGANHEQFF.

The chain joins TRBV7-8 to TRBJ2-7; 7 bases map to TRBD1. The ends lost 5 bases at V and 5 bases at J; junction bases unmatched: 6. This CDR3 region has 13 residues. Germline loops: CDR1 SGHVS, CDR2 FQNEAQ. The CDR3 loop reads CASSQTGSHEQYF. CDR3 nucleotide sequence: TGTGCCAGCAGCCAGACAGGGTCCCACGAGCAGTACTTC.

The V and J genes are TRBV29-1 and TRBJ1-2; the D gene is possibly TRBD1 (5 bases). The CDR3 contains 14 residues. V lost 7 bases and J 1 base, leaving 16 bases between the germline ends. From germline, CDR1 is SQVTM and CDR2 ANQGSEA. The CDR3 is CSASGTLINYGYTF. CDR3 DNA sequence: TGCAGCGCCTCCGGGACGCTTATTAACTATGGCTACACCTTC.

This chain links TRBV7-2 with TRBJ2-7; D unresolved. Germline lookup yields CDR1 SGHTA and CDR2 FQGNSA. The CDR3 length is 15 residues. Trimming shortened V by 1 base and J by 0 bases, and 10 bases separated the two germline ends. The CDR3 here is CASSLGTPSSYEQYF. In nucleotides, the CDR3 is TGTGCCAGCAGCTTAGGGACCCCAAGCTCCTACGAGCAGTACTTC.

J is TRBJ1-2 and V is TRBV29-1; TRBD1 matches 10 bases. The CDR3 contains 16 residues. Per germline, CDR1 SQVTM and CDR2 ANQGSEA. The ends lost 1 base at V and 2 bases at J; junction bases unmatched: 7. The chain's CDR3 is CSVEGFETGGNYGYTF. In nucleotides, the CDR3 is TGCAGCGTTGAAGGTTTCGAGACAGGGGGCAACTATGGCTACACCTTC.

The V and J genes are TRBV3-1 (or the pseudogene TRBV3-2) and TRBJ1-1, with 8 bases matching TRBD1. Germline V gene lookup returns CDR1 LGHDT and CDR2 YNNKEL (reference sequence). With 3 bases clipped from V and 0 bases from J, the junction kept 12 bases outside the gene matches. The CDR3 has 18 residues. Written as DNA, the CDR3 is TGTGCCAGCAGCCAGGGAATCGGGACAGGTAATCTGAACACTGAAGCTTTCTTT. This sequence encodes CASSQGIGTGNLNTEAFF.

The rearrangement joins TRBV28 to TRBJ1-2; a possible D gene is TRBD1 (6 bases). V was clipped by 1 base and J by 4 bases, with 19 bases between them. CDR1 is MDHEN and CDR2 is SYDVKM in the germline V gene. The CDR3 spans 17 residues. This chain's CDR3 is CASSLLAGAPHLYGYTF. CDR3 sequence (DNA): TGTGCCAGCAGTTTATTGGCAGGGGCCCCCCACCTCTATGGCTACACCTTC.

This chain uses TRBV6-5 with TRBJ1-6, with unresolved D. The CDR3 sequence is 15 residues long. Germline values: CDR1 MNHEY, CDR2 SVGAGI. V dropped 6 bases and J dropped 8 bases, with 17 bases sitting between them. CDR3 region: CASSSVFWSDSPLHF. The CDR3 region has the DNA TGTGCCAGCAGCTCCGTCTTCTGGTCGGATTCACCCCTCCACTTT.

The chain employs TRBV19 and TRBJ1-4, with a tentative D call TRBD1 (6 bases). Per the germline V gene, CDR1 is LNHDA and CDR2 is SQIVND (reference sequence). V dropped 7 bases and J dropped 6 bases, with 15 bases sitting between them. The CDR3 has 14 amino acids. The CDR3 sequence: CASNIRGLDEKLFF. The CDR3 bases are TGTGCCAGTAATATTCGGGGGCTTGATGAAAAACTGTTTTTT.

V is TRBV3-1 (or the pseudogene TRBV3-2) and J is TRBJ2-2; D may be TRBD2 (6 bases). CDR1 is LGHDT and CDR2 is YNNKEL in the germline V gene (reference sequence). This CDR3 spans 16 amino acids. V was cut by 1 base and J by 4 bases, with 13 bases left in between. CDR3 protein: CASSQAPGGITGELFF. In DNA, the CDR3 is TGTGCCAGCAGCCAAGCCCCCGGGGGAATCACCGGGGAGCTGTTTTTT.

The V call is TRBV7-9, the J call TRBJ2-1, with 7 nucleotides matching TRBD1. CDR1 and CDR2 (germline): SEHNR, FQNEAQ (reference sequence). Losses at the gene ends were 5 bases for V and 0 bases for J; bases not matched to a gene: 4. The length of the CDR3 is 15 residues. The CDR3 here is CASSPGTDSYNEQFF. The CDR3 DNA reads TGTGCCAGCAGCCCCGGGACAGACTCCTACAATGAGCAGTTCTTC.

V gene TRBV27 combines with J gene TRBJ2-2, with no clear D. V was cut by 1 base and J by 8 bases, with 2 bases left in between. The CDR3 spans 11 residues. Germline V gives CDR1 MNHEY, CDR2 SMNVEV (reference sequence). This chain's CDR3 is CASSLLGELFF. DNA of the CDR3: TGTGCCAGCAGTTTATTGGGGGAGCTGTTTTTT.

This chain links TRBV29-1 with TRBJ1-2; D uncertain. The CDR3 length is 13 residues. Per germline, CDR1 SQVTM and CDR2 ANQGSEA. V dropped 3 bases and J dropped 7 bases, with 15 bases sitting between them. This chain's CDR3 is CSVELRVVGGYTF. As DNA, the CDR3 is TGCAGCGTTGAGTTGAGGGTCGTCGGTGGCTACACCTTC.

This chain uses TRBV6-5 with TRBJ2-5; 7 nucleotides agree with TRBD1. The V gene's germline CDR1 is MNHEY and CDR2 SVGAGI. The CDR3 totals 15 residues. V gave up 4 bases and J gave up 2 bases; unmatched junction bases: 7. CDR3 amino acids: CASSSQGQGQETQYF. CDR3 DNA: TGTGCCAGCAGTTCACAGGGGCAGGGGCAAGAGACCCAGTACTTC.

The gene calls are TRBV12-5 and TRBJ2-2, with TRBD2 matching over 10 bases. CDR1 is LGHNT, CDR2 FRNRAP, per germline. The CDR3 length is 17 residues. V trimming: 1 base; J trimming: 4 bases; junction bases outside the gene matches: 6. For the CDR3, the DNA is TGTGCTAGTGGTTTGGAGCTAGCGGGGGCCGTCACCGGGGAGCTGTTTTTT. Translated: CASGLELAGAVTGELFF.

The chain joins TRBV7-2 to TRBJ2-7; tentatively, D is TRBD1 (6 bases). Trimming removed 6 bases from V and 3 bases from J, with 15 bases in between. CDR1 is SGHTA and CDR2 is FQGNSA in the germline V gene. This CDR3 is built from 14 residues. The CDR3 reads CASSCDRQSYEQYF. In DNA form, the CDR3 reads TGTGCCAGCAGTTGTGACAGGCAGAGCTACGAGCAGTACTTC. Full variable domain (remainder filled in from reference TRBV7-2 and TRBJ2-7): GAGVSQSPSNKVTEKGKDVELRCDPISGHTALYWYRQSLGQGLEFLIYFQGNSAPDKSGLPSDRFSAERTGGSVSTLTIQRTQQEDSAVYLCASSCDRQSYEQYFGPGTRLTVT.

This sequence joins TRBV9 and TRBJ2-3; perhaps TRBD2 as D (5 bases). CDR1 is SGDLS and CDR2 is YYNGEE in the germline V gene. This CDR3 has 16 residues. Between the trimmed V and J ends, which lost 0 bases and 3 bases, there was a span of 14 bases. This CDR3 is CASSVVVGAPTDTQYF. The CDR3 DNA is TGTGCCAGCAGCGTAGTTGTGGGAGCTCCGACAGATACGCAGTATTTT.

This chain links TRBV9 with TRBJ2-3; D ambiguous. This CDR3 spans 14 amino acids. The germline CDR1 and CDR2 sequences are SGDLS and YYNGEE. Trimming stripped 2 bases from V and 2 bases from J, with 9 bases between. The CDR3 protein is CASSVFLSTDTQYF. CDR3 nucleotides: TGTGCCAGCAGCGTTTTTCTCTCCACAGATACGCAGTATTTT.

V usage is TRBV2 and J usage is TRBJ2-2; 8 bases are a match to TRBD2. Per the germline V gene, CDR1 is SNHLY and CDR2 is FYNNEI. The CDR3 runs to 15 residues. The ends lost 6 bases at V and 0 bases at J; junction bases unmatched: 3. The CDR3 nucleotides read TGTGCCAGCAGACGGACTAGCTCGAACACCGGGGAGCTGTTTTTT. This codes for CASRRTSSNTGELFF.

This chain connects TRBV10-1 to TRBJ2-7, with D perhaps TRBD1 (6 bases). Trimming took off 5 bases at V and 2 bases at J, with 13 bases between the two ends. CDR1 WNHNN and CDR2 SYGVQD come from the germline V gene (reference sequence). The CDR3 spans 14 residues. The CDR3 DNA is TGCGCCAGCAGTCAACAGGGAACCGCCTACGAGCAGTACTTC. Translation gives CASSQQGTAYEQYF.

The V call is TRBV7-9, the J call TRBJ2-2; either TRBD1 or TRBD2 may fit D (5 bases each). Per the germline V gene, CDR1 is SEHNR and CDR2 is FQNEAQ (reference sequence). V dropped 5 bases and J dropped 1 base, with 11 bases sitting between them. The CDR3 runs to 15 residues. The CDR3 nucleotides are TGTGCCAGCAGCCGCTTTGGGGGGAACACCGGGGAGCTGTTTTTT. Translating gives CASSRFGGNTGELFF.

V gene TRBV1 combines with J gene TRBJ1-6; the D call of TRBD1 is as the table states it, not checked on the DNA. TRBV1 is recorded as a pseudogene. This CDR3 contains 14 residues. CDR3 DNA: TGCACCAGAACATCCAGGGGGGAGAATTCACCCCTCCACTTT. Protein sequence: CTRTSRGENSPLHF.

The chain combines TRBV7-2 with TRBJ2-7; 8 positions match TRBD2. The CDR3 loop spans 15 amino acids. CDR1 and CDR2 (germline): SGHTA, FQGNSA. V dropped 0 bases and J dropped 7; count of bases not matched to a gene: 8. CDR3 amino acids: CASSLARGLVNEQYF. Here the CDR3 DNA reads TGTGCCAGCAGCTTAGCGCGGGGACTAGTGAATGAGCAGTACTTC.

This chain uses TRBV7-8 with TRBJ1-3, with D unclear. Germline CDR1 reads SGHVS; CDR2 reads FQNEAQ. V lost 2 bases to trimming and J lost 0 bases, with 8 bases between them. The CDR3 covers 15 residues. For the CDR3, the DNA is TGTGCCAGCAGCTTATTTGGGAACTCTGGAAACACCATATATTTT. Encoded protein: CASSLFGNSGNTIYF.

The chain recombines TRBV5-4 with TRBJ2-7; TRBD1 or TRBD2 may be the D gene (5 bases each). Per the germline V gene, CDR1 is SGHNT and CDR2 is YYREEE (reference sequence). The CDR3 consists of 16 residues. Trimming removed 3 bases from V and 2 bases from J, with 18 bases in between. The CDR3 loop reads CASSYTPGTVTYEQYF. The CDR3 bases are TGTGCCAGCAGCTATACCCCCGGGACGGTGACCTACGAGCAGTACTTC. Together with reference TRBV5-4 and TRBJ2-7, the CDR3 gives the full variable domain: ETGVTQSPTHLIKTRGQQVTLRCSSQSGHNTVSWYQQALGQGPQFIFQYYREEENGRGNFPPRFSGLQFPNYSSELNVNALELDDSALYLCASSYTPGTVTYEQYFGPGTRLTVT.

This chain links TRBV19 with TRBJ1-3; no clear D. Germline V CDR1 and CDR2: LNHDA, SQIVND (reference sequence). The CDR3 sequence is 12 residues long. Between the trimmed V and J ends, which lost 2 bases and 2 bases, there was a span of 1 base. The CDR3 region has the DNA TGTGCCAGTAGTATACCTGGAAACACCATATATTTT. Translating gives CASSIPGNTIYF. Combining the CDR3 with reference TRBV19 and TRBJ1-3 gives the whole variable domain DGGITQSPKYLFRKEGQNVTLSCEQNLNHDAMYWYRQDPGQGLRLIYYSQIVNDFQKGDIAEGYSVSREKKESFPLTVTSAQKNPTAFYLCASSIPGNTIYFGEGSWLTVV.

The CDR3 region is CASPRDKNTGELFF. Here the CDR3 DNA reads TGTGCCAGCCCCCGGGACAAAAACACCGGGGAGCTGTTTTTT. The chain combines TRBV5-5 with TRBJ2-2, with a possible D match to TRBD1 (6 bases). The V gene lost 7 bases and the J gene lost 2 bases, with 12 bases spanning the gap. Germline V CDR1 and CDR2: SGHKS, YYEKEE (reference sequence). The CDR3 is made up of 14 amino acids.